Listed below are T cell receptor beta chains from one sample, sequenced in a study of monozygotic twins with inflammatory bowel disease. For each CDR3 protein, TCRdb gives one entry from its re-call of the 5' RACE reads, without DNA. The sample includes 400,000 to 500,000 distinct CDR3 sequences. Sequenced input: blood. The source is a human donor with ulcerative colitis or Crohn's disease, or a healthy co-twin of an affected twin (not recorded which). Both conserved end residues are part of each CDR3.

J gene | V gene | CDR3 protein
TRBJ2-1 | TRBV27 | CASSIYSGNYNEQFF
TRBJ1-1 | TRBV15 | CATSRDLTATEAFF
TRBJ2-6 | TRBV4-3 | CASSPTRTGGSGANVLTF
TRBJ2-2 | TRBV20-1 | CSASRLASNTGELFF
TRBJ1-1 | TRBV6-5 | CASSLRTGLNTEAFF
TRBJ2-1 | TRBV20-1 | CSARDLWRSSYNEQFF
TRBJ1-2 | TRBV6-6 | CASRSQAQIYGYTF
TRBJ2-2 | TRBV11-2 | CASSHVLGLAGALTGELFF
TRBJ2-4 | TRBV5-1 | CASSGEPLAKNIQYF
TRBJ2-1 | TRBV19 | CASNAQRANNEQFF
TRBJ2-5 | TRBV19 | CASSGGSHETQYF
TRBJ2-3 | TRBV7-2 | CASSWDLGTDTQYF
TRBJ2-2 | TRBV5-1 | CASSLEAGVFSGELFF
TRBJ1-6 | TRBV7-9 | CASSLALKGANSPLHF
TRBJ1-4 | TRBV20-1 | CSGRATNEKLFF
TRBJ2-7 | TRBV14 | CASSPLGGAGEQYF
TRBJ1-6 | TRBV4-2 | CASSKVFRDRVSNSPLHF
TRBJ2-5 | TRBV6-1 | CASSADTMAGTQYF
TRBJ2-3 | TRBV5-1 | CASSLDTGGLTDTQYF
TRBJ2-2 | TRBV14 | CASSSLGQFITGELFF
TRBJ2-7 | TRBV11-1 | CASSLGTGGINEQYF
TRBJ2-5 | TRBV4-1 | CASSQDGLAGLQETQYF
TRBJ2-1 | TRBV2 | CASRQGASNEQFF
TRBJ1-1 | TRBV5-1 | CASTLRWGGNTEAFF
TRBJ2-3 | TRBV6-1 | CASSRVSPRPGTPGDTQYF
TRBJ1-4 | TRBV30 | CAWSDTGTHEKLFF
TRBJ1-6 | TRBV20-1 | CSASWGDLYNSPLHF
TRBJ2-7 | TRBV5-1 | CAILPGDIPDRYEQYF
TRBJ2-7 | TRBV6-5 | CASSRAETYEQYF
TRBJ1-2 | TRBV4-1 | CASSQDRGQGPMGGYTF
TRBJ2-3 | TRBV11-2 | CASSPTGGGGITDTQYF
TRBJ2-7 | TRBV7-2 | CARPTGAKVWEQYF
TRBJ2-7 | TRBV6-2/TRBV6-3 | CASSLTIGPYEQYF
TRBJ1-2 | TRBV4-3 | CASSQEAGGYHGYTF
TRBJ2-2 | TRBV12-3/TRBV12-4 | CASSLAAGPGELFF
TRBJ1-6 | TRBV5-5 | CASSRRDSGSPLHF
TRBJ2-1 | TRBV5-1 | CASSPQGGNEQFF
TRBJ2-5 | TRBV5-4 | CASSLGTSGTETQYF
TRBJ2-2 | TRBV7-2 | CASSLAGGARNGELFF
TRBJ2-2 | TRBV19 | CASSIPRGRSGELFF
TRBJ2-3 | TRBV20-1 | CSATSGQSTDTQYF
TRBJ1-6 | TRBV5-1 | CASKGAGIKNSPLHF